This TCR beta chain was sequenced during a study of graft-versus-host responses after intestinal transplantation. V lost 8 bases to trimming and J lost 4 bases, with 13 bases between them. This CDR3 contains 13 residues. TCRdb keeps only in-frame clones here, not all; method: immunoSEQ multiplex PCR. Of some 2,500 clones in the sample, under 30% were seen once. This specimen consisted of alloreactive CD4+ T cells from a mixed lymphocyte reaction culture, obtained before transplantation. The subset here: CFSE-low proliferating T cells sorted from approximately 6-day pre-transplant mixed lymphocyte reaction (GvH or HvG direction). The chain couples TRBV5-3 to TRBJ1-3; no definite D call. TRBV5-3 is flagged as an ORF with uncertain function. The TCR sequence derives from a human patient who was an organ donor for intestinal transplantation. This chain's CDR3 is CASARVSGNTIYF. The CDR3 DNA follows: TGTGCCAGTGCCCGGGTGTCAGGAAACACCATATATTTT.